The clone carrying this TCR beta chain was recorded a few times. Its specificity is not known. The sample originates from a study of T cells in Graves' hyperthyroidism and ophthalmopathy. Trimming took 5 bases from V and 4 from J, leaving 14 bases between them. The CDR3 extends over 13 amino acids. Germline-derived CDR1 and CDR2 are DFQATT and SNEGSKA (reference sequence). RNA transcripts gave rise to amplified TCR beta CDR3 regions. Researchers ran a first-round RT-PCR on the TCR CDR3 using the HTBI primer set. One entry per CDR3 protein results from TCRdb running MiXCR on the multiplex PCR reads. The repertoire consists of about 600,000 distinct CDR3 sequences, with 12% to 15% occurring once and the leading ten covering more than 6%. Together with thyroid ultrasound, orbital computed tomography, serum thyroxine and TRAb, clinical symptoms were used for diagnoses. Broader study findings: Blood also showed most of the thyroid clonotypes that were expanded above 0.001.

Sequences were obtained from blood. This clonotype was obtained from a woman between 18 and 29 years old with Graves' ophthalmopathy. The gene calls are TRBV20-1 and TRBJ2-5; the D gene could be TRBD1 or TRBD2 (5 bases each). Here the CDR3 reads CSASPPGAETQYF. The DNA for the CDR3 is TGCAGTGCTTCCCCCCCCGGGGCAGAGACCCAGTACTTC.